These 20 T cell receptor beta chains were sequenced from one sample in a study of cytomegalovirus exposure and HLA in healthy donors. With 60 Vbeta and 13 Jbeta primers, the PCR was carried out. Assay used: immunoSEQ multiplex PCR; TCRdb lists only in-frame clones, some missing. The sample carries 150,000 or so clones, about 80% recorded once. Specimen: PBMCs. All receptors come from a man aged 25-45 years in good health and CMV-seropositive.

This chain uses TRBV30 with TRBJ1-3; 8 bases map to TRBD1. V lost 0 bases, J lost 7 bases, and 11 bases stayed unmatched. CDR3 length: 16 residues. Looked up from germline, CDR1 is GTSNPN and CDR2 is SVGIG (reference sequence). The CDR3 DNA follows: TGTGCCTGGAGTGTAAGGGCGACAGGGGCTCTGAACACCATATATTTT. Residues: CAWSVRATGALNTIYF. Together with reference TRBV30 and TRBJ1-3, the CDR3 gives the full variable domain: SQTIHQWPATLVQPVGSPLSLECTVEGTSNPNLYWYRQAAGRGLQLLFYSVGIGQISSEVPQNLSASRPQDRQFILSSKKLLLSDSGFYLCAWSVRATGALNTIYFGEGSWLTVV.

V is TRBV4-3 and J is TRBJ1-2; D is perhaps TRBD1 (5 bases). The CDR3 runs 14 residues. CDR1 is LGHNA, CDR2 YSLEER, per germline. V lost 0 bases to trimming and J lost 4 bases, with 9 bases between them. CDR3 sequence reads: CASSQEQVPYGYTF. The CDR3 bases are TGCGCCAGCAGCCAAGAACAGGTCCCCTATGGCTACACCTTC.

CDR3 nucleotide sequence: TGCAGCGTTATGGACAGGGGCTGGACCGGGGAGCTGTTTTTT. Amino acids: CSVMDRGWTGELFF. The chain employs TRBV29-1 and TRBJ2-2; TRBD1 agrees at 9 bases. With V trimmed by 5 bases and J by 5 bases, 6 bases remained unmatched. The CDR3 consists of 14 residues. Germline-derived CDR1 and CDR2 are SQVTM and ANQGSEA.

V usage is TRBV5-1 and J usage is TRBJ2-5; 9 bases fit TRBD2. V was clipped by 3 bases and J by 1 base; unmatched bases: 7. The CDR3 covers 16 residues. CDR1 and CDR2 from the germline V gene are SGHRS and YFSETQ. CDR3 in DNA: TGCGCCAGCAGCTCCGGGAGTAGCGGGAGCCAAGAGACCCAGTACTTC. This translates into CASSSGSSGSQETQYF.

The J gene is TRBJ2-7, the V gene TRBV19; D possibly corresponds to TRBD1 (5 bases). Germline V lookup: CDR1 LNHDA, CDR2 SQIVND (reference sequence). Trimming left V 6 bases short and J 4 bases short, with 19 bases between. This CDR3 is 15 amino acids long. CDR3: CASSHSMGLNYEQYF. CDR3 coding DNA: TGTGCCAGTAGCCATTCTATGGGGCTCAATTACGAGCAGTACTTC.

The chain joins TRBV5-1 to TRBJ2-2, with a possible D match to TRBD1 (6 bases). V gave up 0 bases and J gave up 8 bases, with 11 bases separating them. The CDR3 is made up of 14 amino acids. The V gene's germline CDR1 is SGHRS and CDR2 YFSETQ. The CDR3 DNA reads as TGCGCCAGCAGCTTGGTAGCAGGGGCAGGGGAGCTGTTTTTT. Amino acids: CASSLVAGAGELFF.

Here the CDR3 DNA reads TGTGCCAGTAGTATGGGAACGGGACTCCCATATGGCTACACCTTC. Protein: CASSMGTGLPYGYTF. The chain couples TRBV19 to TRBJ1-2; weak D call: TRBD1 (5 bases). Germline CDR1 is LNHDA and CDR2 is SQIVND (reference sequence). V was cut by 3 bases and J by 5 bases, with 16 bases left in between. The CDR3 has 15 amino acids.

CDR3 sequence (DNA): TGCAGCGTTTCCCGACAGGGACAAGAGACCCAGTACTTC. Translated: CSVSRQGQETQYF. The chain links TRBV29-1 to TRBJ2-5, with 7 bases matching TRBD1. CDR3 length: 13 amino acids. After removal of 5 bases from V and 2 bases from J, the junction contained 5 bases not matched to a gene. Germline-derived CDR1 and CDR2 are SQVTM and ANQGSEA.

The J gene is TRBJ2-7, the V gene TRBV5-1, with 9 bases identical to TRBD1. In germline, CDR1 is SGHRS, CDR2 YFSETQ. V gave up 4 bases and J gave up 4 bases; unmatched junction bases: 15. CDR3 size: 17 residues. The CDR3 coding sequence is TGCGCCAGCAGCCCGGGACAGGGTTTGGTAGGGGCTTACGAGCAGTACTTC. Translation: CASSPGQGLVGAYEQYF.

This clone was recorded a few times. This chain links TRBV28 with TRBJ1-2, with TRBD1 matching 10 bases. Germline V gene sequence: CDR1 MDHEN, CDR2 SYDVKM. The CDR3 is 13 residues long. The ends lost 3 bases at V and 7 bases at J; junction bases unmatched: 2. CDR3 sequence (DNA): TGTGCCAGCAGTTTCGACAGGGGGCTTGGCTACACCTTC. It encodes CASSFDRGLGYTF.

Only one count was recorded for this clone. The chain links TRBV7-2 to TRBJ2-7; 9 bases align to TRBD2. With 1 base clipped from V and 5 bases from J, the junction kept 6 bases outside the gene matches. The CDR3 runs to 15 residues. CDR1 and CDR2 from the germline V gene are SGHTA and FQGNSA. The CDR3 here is CASSLELAGRHEQYF. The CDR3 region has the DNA TGTGCCAGCAGCTTAGAACTAGCGGGTAGACACGAGCAGTACTTC.

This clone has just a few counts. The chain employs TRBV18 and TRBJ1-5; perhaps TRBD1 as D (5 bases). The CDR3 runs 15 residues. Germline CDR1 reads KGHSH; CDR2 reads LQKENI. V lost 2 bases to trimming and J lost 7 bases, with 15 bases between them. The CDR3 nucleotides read TGTGCCAGCTCACCAAAGTCGGGGGGAGTCCAGCCCCAGCATTTT. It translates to CASSPKSGGVQPQHF.

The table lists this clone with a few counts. The CDR3 here is CASSFSLYEQYF. The CDR3 DNA follows: TGTGCCAGCAGTTTCTCCCTCTACGAGCAGTACTTC. The chain joins TRBV28 to TRBJ2-7, with D unresolved. The V end lost 3 bases, the J end lost 3 bases, and 6 bases lay between the germline ends. The germline CDR1 and CDR2 sequences are MDHEN and SYDVKM. CDR3 size: 12 residues.

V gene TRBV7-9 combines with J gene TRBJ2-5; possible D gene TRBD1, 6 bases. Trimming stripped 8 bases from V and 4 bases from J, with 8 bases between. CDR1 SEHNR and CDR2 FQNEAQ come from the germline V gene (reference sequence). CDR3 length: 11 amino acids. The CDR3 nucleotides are TGTGCCAGCCTACAGGGAGAGACCCAGTACTTC. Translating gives CASLQGETQYF. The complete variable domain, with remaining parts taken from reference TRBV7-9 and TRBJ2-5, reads DTGVSQNPRHKITKRGQNVTFRCDPISEHNRLYWYRQTLGQGPEFLTYFQNEAQLEKSRLLSDRFSAERPKGSFSTLEIQRTEQGDSAMYLCASLQGETQYFGPGTRLLVL.

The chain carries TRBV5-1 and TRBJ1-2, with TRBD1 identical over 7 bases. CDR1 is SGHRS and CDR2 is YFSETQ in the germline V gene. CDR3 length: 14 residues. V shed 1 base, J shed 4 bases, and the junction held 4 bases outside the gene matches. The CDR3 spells CASSLTGAGYGYTF. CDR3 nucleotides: TGCGCCAGCAGCTTGACAGGGGCTGGCTATGGCTACACCTTC.

CDR3 residues: CASSLQDPRTDTQYF. DNA of the CDR3: TGCGCCAGCAGCTTGCAGGATCCGCGCACAGATACGCAGTATTTT. The chain has TRBV5-1 and TRBJ2-3; D gene unclear. The CDR3 totals 15 residues. Germline V CDR1 and CDR2: SGHRS, YFSETQ. Trimming cost V 1 base and J 1 base, with 10 bases left between them.

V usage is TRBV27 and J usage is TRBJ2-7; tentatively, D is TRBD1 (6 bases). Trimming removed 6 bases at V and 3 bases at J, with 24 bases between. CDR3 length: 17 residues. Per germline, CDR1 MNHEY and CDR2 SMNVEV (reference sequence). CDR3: CASRVSSGTQLLYEQYF. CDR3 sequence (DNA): TGTGCCAGCAGGGTATCGTCCGGGACACAACTTCTCTACGAGCAGTACTTC.

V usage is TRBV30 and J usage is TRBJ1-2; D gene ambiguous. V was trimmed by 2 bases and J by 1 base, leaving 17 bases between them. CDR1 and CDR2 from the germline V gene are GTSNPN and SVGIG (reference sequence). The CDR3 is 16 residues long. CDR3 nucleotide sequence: TGTGCCTGGAGTACTACGAGCGGGCATTTTAACTATGGCTACACCTTC. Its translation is CAWSTTSGHFNYGYTF.

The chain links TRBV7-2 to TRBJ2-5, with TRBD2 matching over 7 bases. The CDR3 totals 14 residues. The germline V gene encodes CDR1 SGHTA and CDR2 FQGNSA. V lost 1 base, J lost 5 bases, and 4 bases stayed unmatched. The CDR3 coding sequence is TGTGCCAGCAGCTTAGTCGGGGGGTGGGAGACCCAGTACTTC. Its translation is CASSLVGGWETQYF.

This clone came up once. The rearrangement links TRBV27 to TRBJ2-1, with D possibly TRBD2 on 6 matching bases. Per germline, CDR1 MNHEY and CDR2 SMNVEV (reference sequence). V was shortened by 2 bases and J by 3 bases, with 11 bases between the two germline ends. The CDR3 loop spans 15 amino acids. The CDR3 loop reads CASSLSRGLYNEQFF. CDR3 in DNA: TGTGCCAGCAGTTTAAGTCGGGGACTCTACAATGAGCAGTTCTTC.